These T cell receptor beta chains were read from a single sample in a study of regulatory T cells in long-lasting Graves disease. TCRdb called the multiplex PCR reads again in MiXCR, with one record for every CDR3 protein. The data contain over 350,000 distinct CDR3 sequences, less than 25% of them singletons. The sequenced sample was peripheral blood mononuclear cells (PBMCs), obtained when the disease was refractory, from a patient treated with antithyroid drugs. These receptors were obtained from a female donor with Graves disease. Each CDR3 is given with its conserved first and last residue. Not every row has a clone size; where given, it reads once, few, many or a size class.

cdr3_aa: CSAPGARETQYF; v_call: TRBV20-1; clone_size: NA
cdr3_aa: CASSVGTGYTGELFF; v_call: TRBV5-1; clone_size: few
cdr3_aa: CASSIIGLSGTEAFF; v_call: TRBV19; clone_size: NA
cdr3_aa: CSARRLTGTNTGELFF; v_call: TRBV20-1; clone_size: NA
cdr3_aa: CSAYSSGRGETQYF; v_call: TRBV20-1; clone_size: few
cdr3_aa: CASSGFYTDRVCGYTF; v_call: TRBV27; clone_size: NA
cdr3_aa: CASSSWTSGKYEQYF; v_call: TRBV7-9; clone_size: many
cdr3_aa: CASSTRSGKRYLFEQYF; v_call: TRBV7-2; clone_size: few
cdr3_aa: CASGDGLAAYEQYF; v_call: TRBV7-9; clone_size: NA
cdr3_aa: CASRGLGVETQYF; v_call: TRBV6-1; clone_size: few
cdr3_aa: CASSRARHYEQYF; v_call: TRBV6-1; clone_size: few
cdr3_aa: CASSYQGGRPSGEQYF; v_call: TRBV6-2/TRBV6-3; clone_size: NA
cdr3_aa: CASSLVSSGQETQYF; v_call: TRBV28; clone_size: many
cdr3_aa: CASSPLAGGYTGELFF; v_call: TRBV11-2; clone_size: NA
cdr3_aa: CSARVPWQETQYF; v_call: TRBV20-1; clone_size: many
cdr3_aa: CASSYGAGAGELFF; v_call: TRBV6-1; clone_size: NA
cdr3_aa: CASSEGTAFNQPQHF; v_call: TRBV10-2; clone_size: NA
cdr3_aa: CASSLWVTPTLKFTDTQYF; v_call: TRBV28; clone_size: few
cdr3_aa: CASSSDYSNTGELFF; v_call: TRBV7-2; clone_size: few
cdr3_aa: CAWSPNLKASTEAFF; v_call: TRBV30; clone_size: NA
cdr3_aa: CASSLGANSYEQYF; v_call: TRBV12-3/TRBV12-4; clone_size: many
cdr3_aa: CASSYLQGSGANVLTF; v_call: TRBV6-5; clone_size: many
cdr3_aa: CAWGTGWFVAFF; v_call: TRBV30; clone_size: NA
cdr3_aa: CASSLPPAKTGTYEQYF; v_call: TRBV5-1; clone_size: NA
cdr3_aa: CASSIDRKNTEAFF; v_call: TRBV19; clone_size: NA
cdr3_aa: CASSPPHRTGLEQYF; v_call: TRBV6-1; clone_size: few
cdr3_aa: CASSFLDIQYF; v_call: TRBV12-3/TRBV12-4; clone_size: few
cdr3_aa: CASSTTPGQSYGYTF; v_call: TRBV12-3/TRBV12-4; clone_size: many
cdr3_aa: CASSTRGPAKNIQYF; v_call: TRBV28; clone_size: NA
cdr3_aa: CSVAFQGVTGELFF; v_call: TRBV29-1; clone_size: few
cdr3_aa: CASSRYIPRYYEQYF; v_call: TRBV5-5; clone_size: NA
cdr3_aa: CSVGQGINQPQHF; v_call: TRBV29-1; clone_size: NA
cdr3_aa: CASTAGAGVGEQYF; v_call: TRBV28; clone_size: many
cdr3_aa: CASSQERVASPLHF; v_call: TRBV4-3; clone_size: NA
cdr3_aa: CAGSYAGFLNEQYF; v_call: TRBV6-9; clone_size: NA
cdr3_aa: CASSDGDRLNTEAFF; v_call: TRBV6-2/TRBV6-3; clone_size: NA
cdr3_aa: CASSELLETQYF; v_call: TRBV25-1; clone_size: few
cdr3_aa: CASSPGSPRSSYEQYF; v_call: TRBV18; clone_size: NA
cdr3_aa: CSVESGSKQYF; v_call: TRBV29-1; clone_size: few
cdr3_aa: CASSLAGGLGPQVYGYTF; v_call: TRBV7-8; clone_size: many
cdr3_aa: CASSSPGRGQETQYF; v_call: TRBV13; clone_size: few